The rows below give T cell receptor beta chains drawn from one sample of a study of blood T cell repertoires in COVID-19. Generated by immunoSEQ multiplex PCR, the TCRdb table keeps only in-frame clones and is missing some. The sample has 180,000 or so clones; around 86% are singletons. The specimen was peripheral blood. The receptor set was obtained from a woman older than 75 in a cohort sampled during active or convalescent COVID-19. Each CDR3 is given with its conserved first and last residue. Not every row has a clone size; where given, it reads once, few, many or a size class.

len: 14; v_gene: TRBV28; abundance: once; CDR3aa: CASSLRGGQGGYTF
len: 15; v_gene: TRBV5-1; abundance: .; CDR3aa: CASSPGGTVTDTQYF
len: 13; v_gene: TRBV30; abundance: .; CDR3aa: CAWQGAGNTEAFF
len: 16; v_gene: TRBV11-2; abundance: .; CDR3aa: CASSRGEGDSKNIQYF
len: 16; v_gene: TRBV7-8; abundance: .; CDR3aa: CASSLATGTEVGPQHF
len: 16; v_gene: TRBV6-5; abundance: .; CDR3aa: CASSYPGTGSNSPLHF
len: 11; v_gene: TRBV6-5; abundance: .; CDR3aa: CASNLDTEAFF
len: 15; v_gene: TRBV6-1; abundance: few; CDR3aa: CASSEDRGVYNEQFF
len: 13; v_gene: TRBV2; abundance: .; CDR3aa: CASRPGTTGELFF
len: 13; v_gene: TRBV14; abundance: .; CDR3aa: CASSPLALYGYTF
len: 17; v_gene: TRBV5-1; abundance: .; CDR3aa: CASSLEPTGGPNQPQHF
len: 12; v_gene: TRBV3-1/TRBV3-2; abundance: .; CDR3aa: CASSQNGNEQFF
len: 15; v_gene: TRBV2; abundance: .; CDR3aa: CASRPGYGESNEQFF
len: 15; v_gene: TRBV28; abundance: .; CDR3aa: CASSFWQQQNSPLHF
len: 19; v_gene: TRBV6-4; abundance: .; CDR3aa: CASSDSTVTGERANTEAFF
len: 15; v_gene: TRBV6-5; abundance: once; CDR3aa: CASSYWSQGIYGYTF
len: 17; v_gene: TRBV24-1; abundance: .; CDR3aa: CATSDSGTGRSADTQYF
len: 16; v_gene: TRBV30; abundance: .; CDR3aa: CAWSVGSGGMNTEAFF
len: 16; v_gene: TRBV6-5; abundance: few; CDR3aa: CASSYSGIGSYNEQFF
len: 13; v_gene: TRBV30; abundance: .; CDR3aa: CAWGRQGNSPLHF
len: 14; v_gene: TRBV18; abundance: .; CDR3aa: CASSLQGSDQPQHF
len: 14; v_gene: TRBV3-1/TRBV3-2; abundance: .; CDR3aa: CASSPSPRMGEQFF
len: 18; v_gene: TRBV5-1; abundance: .; CDR3aa: CASSKIGGPSSGANVLTF
len: 17; v_gene: TRBV11-2; abundance: .; CDR3aa: CASSIRQGWMVSDTQYF
len: 18; v_gene: TRBV21-1; abundance: .; CDR3aa: CASSKGSGQGSSYNEQFF
len: 14; v_gene: TRBV7-2; abundance: .; CDR3aa: CAEHAWGENTEAFF
len: 14; v_gene: TRBV15; abundance: .; CDR3aa: CATSRTSRAWELFF
len: 13; v_gene: TRBV14; abundance: .; CDR3aa: CASSQVTGYEQYF
len: 17; v_gene: TRBV7-8; abundance: .; CDR3aa: CASRQWALRTFQETQYF
len: 18; v_gene: TRBV21-1; abundance: .; CDR3aa: CASSKERPGGNSGNTIYF
len: 17; v_gene: TRBV6-1; abundance: .; CDR3aa: CASSDFIQGFSGNTIYF
len: 13; v_gene: TRBV3-1/TRBV3-2; abundance: .; CDR3aa: CASSLRGGNEQFF
len: 16; v_gene: TRBV6-6; abundance: .; CDR3aa: CASSYFQRENQETQYF
len: 15; v_gene: TRBV5-1; abundance: .; CDR3aa: CASSLGVQGTGELFF
len: 16; v_gene: TRBV3-1/TRBV3-2; abundance: .; CDR3aa: CASSQEWGGADYGYTF